Described below is a single T cell receptor beta chain sequence and its context. The antigen is unknown. TCRdb's table, derived via immunoSEQ multiplex PCR, lists solely in-frame clones and lacks some. This table has 65,000 to 85,000 clones, about 93% appearing once. V lost 7 bases and J 0 bases, leaving 16 bases between the germline ends. In germline, CDR1 is SGDLS, CDR2 YYNGEE. The length of the CDR3 is 15 residues. These data are taken from a study of OX40 agonist ivuxolimab in advanced cancers. Study context: Ivuxolimab is a fully human IgG2 antibody that activates OX40 (CD134). Age averaged around 54 years (range roughly 20 to 90), and just over 80% were male. General study points: With doses of 0.1 to 3.0 mg/kg, CD4+ and CD8+ blood T cells had undergone clonal expansion by week 6. CD8+ T cells were the subset that, on average, had more expanded clones than CD4+.

V gene TRBV9 combines with J gene TRBJ1-1, with D possibly TRBD1 on 5 matching bases. The material was CD4+ or CD8+ T cells sorted from blood, obtained in a trial of the OX40 agonist ivuxolimab. This receptor was obtained from an adult with an advanced solid tumor such as melanoma, head and neck, liver or kidney cancer. This CDR3 reads CASDKTDKLNTEAFF. The CDR3 DNA reads as TGTGCCAGCGACAAAACGGACAAACTGAACACTGAAGCTTTCTTT. Based on the CDR3 plus reference TRBV9 and TRBJ1-1, the full variable domain is DSGVTQTPKHLITATGQRVTLRCSPRSGDLSVYWYQQSLDQGLQFLIQYYNGEERAKGNILERFSAQQFPDLHSELNLSSLELGDSALYFCASDKTDKLNTEAFFGQGTRLTVV.